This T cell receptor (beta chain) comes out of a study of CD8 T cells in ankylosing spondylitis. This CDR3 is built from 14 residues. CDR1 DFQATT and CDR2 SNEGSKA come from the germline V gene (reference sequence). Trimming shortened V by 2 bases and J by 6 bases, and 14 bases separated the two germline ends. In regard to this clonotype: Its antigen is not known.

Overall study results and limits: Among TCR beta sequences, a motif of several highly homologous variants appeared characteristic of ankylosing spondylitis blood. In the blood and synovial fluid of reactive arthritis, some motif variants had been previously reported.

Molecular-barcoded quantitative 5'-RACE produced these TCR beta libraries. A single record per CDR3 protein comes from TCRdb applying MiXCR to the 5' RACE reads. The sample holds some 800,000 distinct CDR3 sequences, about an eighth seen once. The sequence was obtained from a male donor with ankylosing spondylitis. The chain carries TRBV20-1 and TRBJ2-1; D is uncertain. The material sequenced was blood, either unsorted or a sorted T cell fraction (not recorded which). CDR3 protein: CSARKPVAPNEQFF. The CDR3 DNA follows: TGCAGTGCTAGAAAGCCGGTAGCCCCCAATGAGCAGTTCTTC.